Reported below is one T cell receptor beta chain. Its matching antigen is unknown. Additional DNA sequences in this sample encode the identical CDR3. The data stem from a study of siplizumab effects on memory and regulatory T cells. Sequencing used immunoSEQ multiplex PCR; TCRdb keeps in-frame clones, though not all of them. The sample holds over 95,000 clones, just under 95% seen once. Study conclusions and caveats: The diversity of naive T cells seemed greater than that of memory cells, and their alloresponse contribution seemed major. Among mappable alloreactive CD4+ clones, the Treg-derived fraction averaged 68.8% with siplizumab versus about 27% in controls.

This CDR3 contains 13 residues. V dropped 2 bases and J dropped 2 bases, with 6 bases sitting between them. CDR1 and CDR2 (germline): MDHEN, SYDVKM. This TCR derives from a human donor in good health. This chain uses TRBV28 with TRBJ1-2; the D is unclear. Source material: non-Treg CD4+ T cells sorted from blood. CDR3 DNA: TGTGCCAGCAGTTTAGACGGCAACTATGGCTACACCTTC. This sequence encodes CASSLDGNYGYTF.